This TCR beta chain is drawn from a study of memory CD4+ T cells and cytomegalovirus serostatus (dated by TCRdb to the late 2010s). Turning to the overall study: The 35 or so healthy Belgian adults in the cohort included 9 who were CMV seropositive and 24 who were CMV seronegative. The study sequenced CD4+ memory TCRbeta repertoires of a Belgian cohort with known cytomegalovirus serostatus to replicate a published TCR-based CMV serostatus classifier. Overall results and qualifications from the work: Only CD4+CD45RO+ memory cells were sequenced, unlike the original study, which covered naive and memory CD4+ and CD8+ populations. For predicting CMV serostatus, the median bootstrapped AUC was approximately 0.95 using the original framework and 0.91 using a US-trained random forest. The results were read as suggesting that the CMV-associated TCR signature is, for the most part, present in the CD4+ memory repertoire. The original-framework classifier achieved a median bootstrapped AUC of about 0.95 with a 95% CI of 0.76-1.00 on the Belgian cohort. Among the 150 to 200 previously reported CMV-associated TCRbeta sequences, some 69 showed up in the CD4+ memory repertoires, with each one found in between one and five individuals.

With regard to this clone: What this receptor recognizes is not known. No per-base quality is available; no much larger clone lies one base away.

Single viable CD3+CD4+CD8-CD45RO+ cells were sorted as memory CD4+ T cells on a FACSAria II. To determine CMV serostatus, a Roche Elecsys assay was used that detects serum IgG against CMV pp150, pp28, p38 and p52. After thawing, total CD4+ T cells were enriched by positive selection with CD4 magnetic microbeads. The samples came from a different study that was designed specifically to examine the CD4+ T cell memory repertoire. Peripheral blood mononuclear cells were isolated and cryopreserved according to standard operating procedures, and serum was kept at -80 degrees C. Staining used CD3-PerCP (BW264/56), CD4-APC (RPA-T4), CD45RO-PE (UCHT1) and CD8-Pacific Orange (3B5) antibodies, with Sytox blue excluding non-viable cells. The Quick-DNA Microprep Kit was used to extract genomic DNA from the sorted cells. Amplification of TCRbeta DNA was done with the immunoSEQ hsTCRbeta kit, following the protocol from the manufacturer. TCRbeta libraries were sequenced on an Illumina MiSeq instrument. The authors processed their data as follows. Removing out-of-frame sequences left some 2,200,000 distinct TCRbeta sequences, an average of around 67,000 per individual. Two values were used to score each individual: the count of fewer than 200 previously reported CMV-associated TCRbeta sequences and the total count of productive distinct TCRbeta sequences. A beta-binomial model was reimplemented in Python, and random forests from scikit-learn, run with default parameters, were trained on data from the US cohort. Classifier performance on the Belgian cohort was summarized as median AUC with percentile confidence intervals over 10,000 bootstrap iterations. TCRdb retrieved this table from immuneACCESS and kept in-frame rearrangements only. Not all clones are present; in checked studies, unresolved V genes account for under half, and no reason is known for the remainder. That table supplies the V and J calls and clone size; D and trimming were determined from the DNA. This sample is represented by about 52,000 clones; more than 70% of them were singletons. In total, the top ten clones hold roughly 2% of the sample.

There are 11 amino acids in the CDR3, from cysteine to phenylalanine inclusive. The CDR3 DNA has 33 bases and is translated from base 1. V is clipped by 0 bases and J by 11 bases, and the sequence between their germline boundaries is 4 bases long. CDR1 and CDR2 were assigned from the germline V gene as LGHNA and YNFKEQ. Material for sequencing was memory CD4+ T cells from blood. The sequence is built from TRBV4-2 and TRBJ1-4; the D gene lacks a confident call. The origin of this receptor is an adult in good health and CMV-seropositive. The nucleotide sequence reads TGTGCCAGCAGCCAAGATCGGAAACTGTTTTTT. Its product reads: CASSQDRKLFF.